Listed below are T cell receptor beta chains from one sample, sequenced in a study of T cell responses to AZD1222 COVID-19 vaccine. This table comes from immunoSEQ multiplex PCR, and its TCRdb copy is limited to in-frame clones, with some not included. The table has 150,000 to 200,000 clones, roughly nine tenths seen once; the top ten hold under 4%. The source material was peripheral blood, sampled 28 days after the second AZD1222 dose. These TCRs come from an adult who received the AZD1222 COVID-19 vaccine. Both conserved end residues are trimmed from each CDR3. A D gene is named only where the DNA matches it firmly. A clone size is listed for some rows: how often the clone was seen (once, few, many), or a class if it is expanded.

v_gene	j_gene	abundance	d_gene	CDR3aa
TRBV15	TRBJ2-2	NA	TRBD2	ATSGTSGSSNTGELF
TRBV27	TRBJ2-7	NA	NA	ASSLSQGYEQY
TRBV30	TRBJ2-1	NA	NA	AKTIDANNEQF
TRBV27	TRBJ2-2	NA	NA	ASSLSSLAPRVGELF
TRBV7-2	TRBJ2-3	NA	NA	ASSSGGAATVDTQY
TRBV10-3	TRBJ2-1	NA	NA	AISGDNEQF
TRBV15	TRBJ2-3	NA	TRBD2	ATSRGATSASTDTQY
TRBV19	TRBJ2-7	NA	NA	ASRKVVGALHYEQY
TRBV19	TRBJ2-7	NA	TRBD2	ASSMRPRGGTYEQY
TRBV2	TRBJ2-5	NA	TRBD2	ASSTGTSRETQY
TRBV5-1	TRBJ1-1	NA	NA	ASSFGPMNTEAF
TRBV6-6	TRBJ1-2	NA	NA	ASSYQQGRNYGYT
TRBV27	TRBJ2-2	NA	TRBD2	ASRTSGSAGELF
TRBV19	TRBJ1-5	NA	TRBD1	ASSYRDRGQFQPQH
TRBV2	TRBJ1-1	NA	NA	ASSSDSLNTEAF
TRBV6-7	TRBJ1-2	few	TRBD1	ASSAGQGELYGYT
TRBV30	TRBJ2-1	once	TRBD2	AFTSGGKIYNEQF
TRBV4-1	TRBJ2-7	NA	NA	ASSLRVLNYEQY
TRBV7-2	TRBJ2-7	NA	TRBD1	ASSFRGQSYEQY
TRBV16	TRBJ2-1	NA	TRBD2	ASSPQSSSGRADEQF
TRBV5-6	TRBJ1-2	NA	NA	ASSLTLGTGYT
TRBV9	TRBJ2-5	NA	NA	ASSAGAGPGETQY
TRBV2	TRBJ1-1	once	TRBD1	ASAGTANTEAF
TRBV5-1	TRBJ2-7	NA	TRBD1	ASSIGQGTNEQY
TRBV7-2	TRBJ2-3	NA	TRBD2	ASSLGLAGGPDTQY
TRBV19	TRBJ2-3	once	NA	ASSVDPSTDTQY
TRBV7-2	TRBJ1-5	once	NA	ASATGGNQPQH
TRBV7-9	TRBJ2-7	NA	TRBD2	ASSSRLAGNSYEQY
TRBV3-1/TRBV3-2	TRBJ2-3	NA	NA	ASSRSTDTQY
TRBV4-2	TRBJ1-2	NA	NA	ASSQDKRYGYT
TRBV9	TRBJ2-5	once	TRBD2	ASSVSQAGLTFQETQY
TRBV29-1	TRBJ2-7	NA	NA	SVESVGEQY
TRBV5-6	TRBJ1-5	NA	NA	ASSLSSLQPQH
TRBV5-6	TRBJ2-2	NA	NA	ASSLWGLSTGELF
TRBV28	TRBJ2-7	NA	TRBD2	ASSLGSSGSSYEQY
TRBV7-8	TRBJ1-1	NA	NA	ASSLSGGDTEAF
TRBV13	TRBJ2-7	NA	NA	ASSLGQERGQY
TRBV7-8	TRBJ1-2	NA	NA	ASSRGGLNYGYT
TRBV7-2	TRBJ1-5	NA	NA	ASSLDSGERPQH
TRBV11-2	TRBJ1-1	NA	TRBD1	ASSFRGRNTEAF
TRBV5-1	TRBJ2-1	NA	TRBD1	ASSFGTGGINEQF
TRBV7-2	TRBJ1-1	NA	NA	ASSLFPNTEAF
TRBV5-1	TRBJ1-4	NA	NA	ASSLRGGSNEKLF
TRBV27	TRBJ1-1	NA	NA	ASSEFSGTGNTEAF
TRBV24-1	TRBJ2-3	NA	NA	ATSDPTPRTDTQY
TRBV6-5	TRBJ1-1	NA	NA	ASSDRNTEAF
TRBV7-9	TRBJ1-2	NA	TRBD1	ASSLEGAMGGYT
TRBV12-3/TRBV12-4	TRBJ2-1	NA	NA	ASRPSGNEQF
TRBV3-1/TRBV3-2	TRBJ2-2	NA	NA	ASRGSGRGAGELF
TRBV27	TRBJ2-5	NA	NA	ASSRRGETQY